This T cell receptor (beta chain) is drawn from a study of Tregs in tolerant kidney transplant recipients (dated by TCRdb to between 2018 and 2021). Broadly, across the study: The study applied TCRbeta sequencing to find donor-specific regulatory T cells before combined kidney and bone marrow transplantation and then followed those same cells after transplant. In a few healthy controls, several methods of expanding Tregs specific for an allogeneic donor were compared by TCRbeta repertoire sequencing.

With respect to this clone: Its antigen remains undetermined. No base quality values were provided; no much bigger clone lies one nucleotide off.

In the germline V gene, CDR1 corresponds to MNHEY and CDR2 to SVGAGI. Trimming takes 4 bases off V and 5 bases off J; junction bases not matched to a gene: 7. From its cysteine to its phenylalanine, the CDR3 spans 15 amino acids. Only the CDR3 DNA is retained, 45 bases long and in frame from the first base. Unstimulated Tregs (CD4+CD25+CD127-), CD4+ non-Tregs (CD4+CD25-), CD4 and CD8 cells were FACS-sorted from thawed PBMCs. Healthy control blood was obtained either as purchased buffy coats or from healthy volunteers. Healthy control blood was processed by Ficoll density gradient to PBMCs and cryopreserved; patient PBMCs were collected before and after transplant. For TCRbeta CDR3 sequencing, genomic DNA was extracted from sorted cells using the QIAGEN DNeasy Blood and Tissue Kit. Through immunoSEQ, high-throughput TCRbeta CDR3 sequencing was done commercially, including PCR amplification with internal controls and bias correction. From the authors' description of their analysis: Unique productive TCRbeta sequences were defined by CDR3 nucleotide sequence when primers matched and otherwise by CDR3 amino acid sequence together with Vbeta and Jbeta genes. To correct for sorting error, sequences found in more than one sorted population at a frequency ratio of 2:1 or less were discarded, and the remaining shared sequences were assigned to the population with the higher frequency. A sequence was defined as donor-reactive if the sequence was expanded at least 5-fold in CFSE-low cells compared with unstimulated cells and had a frequency of at least 0.01% in CFSE-low cells. Jensen-Shannon divergence, calculated on the top 100 TCRbeta sequences ranked by frequency, was used to quantify repertoire divergence. For samples with multiple sequencing runs, sorting error was corrected separately for each run before the runs were pooled. TCRdb mirrors the immuneACCESS table, restricted to in-frame sequences. Some clones are absent from its copies; in checked studies, under half trace to an unresolved V gene, and the reason for the others is unknown. The V and J calls and the clone size are those of that table, but D and trimming were determined from the DNA. Recorded for this sample are some 240,000 clones; around 82% of them occurred a single time. The top ten constitute under 0.65% of the sample.

What the research found in general, with its limitations: Expanding Tregs with activated donor B cells appeared to identify the most biologically relevant and donor-specific TCRbeta repertoire. The study was constrained by small patient numbers, and validation of the findings is required in larger populations and under other immunosuppression protocols. Biological reproducibility was not directly addressed, though technical replication error appeared minimal.

The rearrangement combines TRBV6-5 with TRBJ2-7; 11 of the junction bases match TRBD1. The material sequenced was CD4+ T cells from blood. The TCR was taken from a human donor in good health. The CDR3 protein sequence reads: CASSSRDRGANEQYF. At the DNA level, the sequence is TGTGCCAGCAGTTCCCGGGACAGGGGGGCCAACGAGCAGTACTTC.